The 7 T cell receptor beta chains below were found in one sample sequenced in a study of CD8 T cells in Susac syndrome. After extraction with the RNeasy kit, about 0.45 to 1 ug of the RNA was reverse transcribed using random hexamers. One entry per CDR3 protein results from TCRdb running MiXCR on the immunoSEQ multiplex PCR reads. The sample comprises 100,000 to 150,000 distinct CDR3 sequences, roughly 94% of which are singletons, and about 0.28% rests with the top ten. The specimen was CD8+ T cells from PBMCs. The receptors come from a human donor with Susac syndrome.

This clonotype was seen just once. The chain joins TRBV6-5 to TRBJ1-1; a weak D match, TRBD1 (6 bases). From germline, CDR1 is MNHEY and CDR2 SVGAGI. V was trimmed by 0 bases and J by 1 base, leaving 9 bases between them. CDR3 length: 15 amino acids. CDR3 sequence reads: CASSYSQTGNTEAFF. CDR3 sequence (DNA): TGTGCCAGCAGTTACTCCCAGACAGGGAACACTGAAGCTTTCTTT.

This clonotype turned up a few times. V usage is TRBV5-4 and J usage is TRBJ1-2; D is unresolved. V was trimmed by 4 bases and J by 2 bases, leaving 9 bases between them. Germline loops: CDR1 SGHNT, CDR2 YYREEE (reference sequence). The CDR3 sequence is 13 residues long. CDR3 bases: TGTGCCAGCAGCGTCGAGCAAAACTATGGCTACACCTTC. It yields the protein CASSVEQNYGYTF.

Here the CDR3 reads CAWRGAGSAEAFF. The CDR3 nucleotides are TGTGCCTGGAGAGGGGCGGGGAGCGCTGAAGCTTTCTTT. The chain carries TRBV30 and TRBJ1-1, with D perhaps matching TRBD1 (5 bases). This CDR3 is 13 amino acids long. Germline V gene data show CDR1 as GTSNPN and CDR2 as SVGIG (reference sequence). Between the trimmed V and J ends, which lost 3 bases and 6 bases, there was a span of 14 bases.

This clonotype was found a few times. The chain is built from TRBV3-1 and TRBJ2-1, with 9 bases identical to TRBD2. The V segment lost 4 bases and the J segment 2 bases; nucleotides outside the gene matches: 15. The CDR3 runs 19 residues. Germline values: CDR1 LGHDT, CDR2 YNNKEL (reference sequence). The CDR3 bases are TGTGCCAGCAGCCCTTTCCTCAGAGGAGCGGGGGGCCCCTACAATGAGCAGTTCTTC. Protein: CASSPFLRGAGGPYNEQFF.

J is TRBJ1-2 and V is TRBV7-8; TRBD1 might be the D (6 bases). CDR1 SGHVS and CDR2 FQNEAQ come from the germline V gene. Trimming took off 5 bases at V and 6 bases at J, with 22 bases between the two ends. CDR3 length: 16 amino acids. CDR3 amino acids: CASSPGTGGARNGYTF. CDR3 coding DNA: TGTGCCAGCAGCCCAGGAACGGGGGGGGCGCGGAATGGCTACACCTTC. Together with reference TRBV7-8 and TRBJ1-2, the CDR3 gives the full variable domain: GAGVSQSPRYKVAKRGQDVALRCDPISGHVSLFWYQQALGQGPEFLTYFQNEAQLDKSGLPSDRFFAERPEGSVSTLKIQRTQQEDSAVYLCASSPGTGGARNGYTFGSGTRLTVV.

The V and J genes are TRBV18 and TRBJ1-5; D not resolved. V was clipped by 2 bases and J by 3 bases, with 5 bases between them. The CDR3 covers 13 residues. Per the germline V gene, CDR1 is KGHSH and CDR2 is LQKENI. CDR3 in amino acids: CASSPRFNQPQHF. CDR3 sequence (DNA): TGTGCCAGCTCACCAAGGTTCAATCAGCCCCAGCATTTT.

This rearrangement joins TRBV7-9 to TRBJ1-6, with a tentative D call TRBD1 (6 bases). The germline gives CDR1 SEHNR, CDR2 FQNEAQ (reference sequence). The length of the CDR3 is 13 residues. V lost 5 bases, J lost 9 bases, and 11 bases lay in between. The CDR3 region has the DNA TGTGCCAGCAGCGACGACAGGAGTTCACCCCTCCACTTT. Translating it yields CASSDDRSSPLHF.